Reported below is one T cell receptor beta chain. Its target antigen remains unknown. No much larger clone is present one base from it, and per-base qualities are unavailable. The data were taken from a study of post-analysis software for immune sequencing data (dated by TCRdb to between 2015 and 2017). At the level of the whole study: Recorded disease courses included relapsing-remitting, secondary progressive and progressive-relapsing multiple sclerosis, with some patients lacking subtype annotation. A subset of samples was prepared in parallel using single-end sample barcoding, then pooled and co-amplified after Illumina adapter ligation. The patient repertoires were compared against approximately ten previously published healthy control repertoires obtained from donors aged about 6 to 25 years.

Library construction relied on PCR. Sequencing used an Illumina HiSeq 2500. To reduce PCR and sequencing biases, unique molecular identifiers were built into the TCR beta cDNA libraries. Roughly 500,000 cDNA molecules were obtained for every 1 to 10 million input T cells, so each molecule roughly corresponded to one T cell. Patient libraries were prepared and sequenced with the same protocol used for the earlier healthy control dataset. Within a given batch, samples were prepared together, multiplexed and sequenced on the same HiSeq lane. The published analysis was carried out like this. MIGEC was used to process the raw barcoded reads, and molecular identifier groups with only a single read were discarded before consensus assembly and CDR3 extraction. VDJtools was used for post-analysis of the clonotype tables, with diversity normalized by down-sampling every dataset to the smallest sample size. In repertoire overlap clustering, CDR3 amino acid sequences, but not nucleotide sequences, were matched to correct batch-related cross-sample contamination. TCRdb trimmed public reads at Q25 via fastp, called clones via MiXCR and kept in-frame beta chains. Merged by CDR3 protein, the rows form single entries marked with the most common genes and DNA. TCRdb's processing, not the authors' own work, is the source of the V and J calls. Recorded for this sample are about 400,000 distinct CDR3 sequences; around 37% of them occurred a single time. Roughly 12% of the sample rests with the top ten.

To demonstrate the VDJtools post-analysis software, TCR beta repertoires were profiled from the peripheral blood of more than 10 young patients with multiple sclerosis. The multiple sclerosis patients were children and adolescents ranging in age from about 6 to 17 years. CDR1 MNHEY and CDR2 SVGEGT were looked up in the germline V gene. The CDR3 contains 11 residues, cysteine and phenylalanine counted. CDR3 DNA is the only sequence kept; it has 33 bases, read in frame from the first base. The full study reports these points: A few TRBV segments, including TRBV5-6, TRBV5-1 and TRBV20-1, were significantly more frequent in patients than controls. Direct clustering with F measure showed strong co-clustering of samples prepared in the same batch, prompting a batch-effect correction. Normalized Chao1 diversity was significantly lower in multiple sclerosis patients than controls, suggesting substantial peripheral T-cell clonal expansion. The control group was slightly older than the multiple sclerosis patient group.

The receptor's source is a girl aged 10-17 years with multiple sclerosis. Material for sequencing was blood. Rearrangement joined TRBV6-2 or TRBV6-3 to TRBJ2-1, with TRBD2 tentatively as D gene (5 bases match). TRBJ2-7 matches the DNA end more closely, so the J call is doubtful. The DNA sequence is TGTGCCAGCAGTTATTGGAGGGAGCAGTACTTC. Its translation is CASSYWREQYF.